The source of this TCR beta chain is a study of T cell responses to AZD1222 COVID-19 vaccine. Using immunoSEQ multiplex PCR, the repertoire was profiled, and TCRdb retains in-frame clones only, with some absent. The table includes 100,000 to 120,000 clones, roughly 89% detected once. The source is an adult who received the AZD1222 COVID-19 vaccine. The sequences come from peripheral blood, collected 28 days after the second AZD1222 dose.

The CDR3 region is CASSLPSSYEQYF. The CDR3 region has the DNA TGTGCCAGCAGCTTACCGAGCTCCTACGAGCAGTACTTC. The gene calls are TRBV7-2 and TRBJ2-7; the D is unclear. The germline V gene encodes CDR1 SGHTA and CDR2 FQGNSA. Trimming cost V 2 bases and J 0 bases, with 5 bases left between them. The CDR3 totals 13 residues.